The source of this TCR beta chain is a study of T-cell memory formation after mild COVID-19 (dated by TCRdb to about 2021). Context from the whole study: TCR sequence clusters from the two donors were largely donor specific. Two young, previously healthy adult volunteers made up the cohort, one male and one female. In a couple of donors, T-cell clones that expanded and contracted after mild COVID-19 were tracked by sequencing TCRalpha and TCRbeta repertoires over time.

The sample was run on an Illumina NovaSeq 6000. Using 5'RACE with constant-segment primers, TCRalpha and TCRbeta cDNA libraries were constructed, with sample barcodes and unique molecular identifiers added in the process. RNA was extracted from every sample with Trizol reagent. Libraries were amplified in two PCR steps, with a second sample barcode and Illumina TruSeq adapters added in the second step. Sequencing of libraries was performed on an Illumina NovaSeq with 2 x 150 bp paired-end reads. The paper's processing steps were these. With migec v1.2.7, reads were demultiplexed and then collapsed into UMI-guided consensus sequences. Using mixcr v2.1.11, the UMI consensuses were aligned to TRA and TRB V and J templates and assembled into clonotypes. A clonotype was counted as expanded or contracted only if both edgeR and NoisET called the change significant, with noise models trained on biological replicates. For edgeR calls, the thresholds were a false discovery rate-adjusted p below 0.01 and a log2 fold-change of 1. PCA with hierarchical clustering of max-normalized trajectories of the 1000 most abundant clonotypes was used as exploratory dynamics analysis. Each responding clone was given a CD4 or CD8 phenotype based on the CD4+ and CD8+ repertoires, which had been sequenced separately. TCRdb passed the public sequencing reads through fastp at Q25 and MiXCR, retaining productive beta sequences. Records with the same CDR3 protein are collapsed into one entry carrying the most frequent genes and DNA. V and J calls and clone size were set by TCRdb, not the authors. Across this sample there are about 270,000 distinct CDR3 sequences, with 15% to 20% seen only once. The ten largest clones represent more than 20% of the sample.

Cut back by 2 bases and 0 bases, the V and J ends lie 9 bases apart. Via the germline V gene, CDR1 is MNHEY and CDR2 SVGEGT. Counted from cysteine to phenylalanine, this CDR3 has 15 amino acids. Only the CDR3 DNA is retained, 45 bases long and in frame from the first base. To note about this clonotype: What this receptor recognizes is not known. Base qualities are not provided; no much larger clone lies one nucleotide away.

Ficoll-Paque density gradient centrifugation was used to isolate PBMCs. What the authors observed across the whole study: Contracting CD4+ clones turned up mainly in the CM and EM memory subsets, whereas EMRA was where CD8+ clones were enriched. From day 15 to 85, contracting clones showed balanced CD4/CD8 phenotypes, whereas a second wave of clones that expanded from day 15 to 37 leaned towards CD4+. The study covered only two mild cases, and larger cohorts including severe cases with pre-infection samples were considered necessary. Whether the second-wave clones peaking on day 37 were SARS-CoV-2 specific was not confirmed. Some responding clones were detected in pre-infection memory, which suggested that pre-existing cross-reactive memory T cells had joined the SARS-CoV-2 response.

The clonotype originates from a man younger than 35 who had mild COVID-19 (a few samples of this study predate the infection). The sample titles of this study are shuffled in the database, so cell type and time point are left out; the donor was told from shared clones. The source material was PBMCs or a T cell subset sorted from them (not recorded which). The chain is made from TRBV6-2 or TRBV6-3 and TRBJ2-3; no D gene call is confident. The DNA sequence is given as TGTGCCAGCAGTTACGCCAGCGCTAGCACAGATACGCAGTATTTT. This is translated as CASSYASASTDTQYF.